This is a list of T cell receptor beta chains from one sample in a study of blood T cell repertoires in COVID-19. The repertoire was sequenced with immunoSEQ multiplex PCR; TCRdb's copy has only in-frame clones and lacks some. This sample has 240,000 or so clones, with around 80% found just once. Input material: peripheral blood. The receptors originated from an elderly woman with acute or convalescent COVID-19. Both conserved end residues are part of each CDR3. D genes are given only for firm matches. The size field is filled for only some rows; it gives once, few, many or a size class.

.	TRBV5-4	TRBJ2-3	15	once	TGTGCCAGCAGCTTGCGAGGACTCTACACAGATACGCAGTATTTT	CASSLRGLYTDTQYF
TRBD2	TRBV6-2/TRBV6-3	TRBJ2-7	15	.	TGTGCCAGCAGTACCCGGGGGGGTCTCTCCTACGAGCAGTACTTC	CASSTRGGLSYEQYF
.	TRBV18	TRBJ1-1	13	few	TGTGCCAGCTCGCCGACATGGAACACTGAAGCTTTCTTT	CASSPTWNTEAFF
.	TRBV6-5	TRBJ1-2	10	.	TGTGCCACCTACCTCCATGGCTACACCTTC	CATYLHGYTF
.	TRBV11-2	TRBJ2-4	19	.	TGTGCCAGCAGCCCCCTCCGGGGTCTAGCTTACCTAGCCAAAAACATTCAGTACTTC	CASSPLRGLAYLAKNIQYF
TRBD1	TRBV5-1	TRBJ2-7	14	.	TGCGCCAGCAGCCGGTCGATAGGGGGCAACGAGCAGTACTTC	CASSRSIGGNEQYF
TRBD2	TRBV7-2	TRBJ2-1	17	.	TGTGCCAGCAGCTTACCGGGACTAGCGGGGGGGCAGGGTGAGCAGTTCTTC	CASSLPGLAGGQGEQFF
.	TRBV2	TRBJ1-1	15	.	TGTGCCAGCAGTGGTGTTCATACGGCGGTCACTGAAGCTTTCTTT	CASSGVHTAVTEAFF
.	TRBV12-1	TRBJ1-1	14	.	TGTGCCAGCAGCTTCGTTAGGGGTGGCACTGAAGCTTTCTTT	CASSFVRGGTEAFF
.	TRBV12-3/TRBV12-4	TRBJ2-5	12	.	TGTGCCAGCAGTTTACAGGGGGAGACCCAGTACTTC	CASSLQGETQYF
.	TRBV6-1	TRBJ2-6	18	.	TGTGCCAGCAGTGAAGCAAGGAACAGGGTGGCTGGGGCCAACGTCCTGACTTTC	CASSEARNRVAGANVLTF
.	TRBV3-1/TRBV3-2	TRBJ1-2	13	.	TGTGCCAGCAGCCGCGCGGGGGAGCATGGCTACACCTTC	CASSRAGEHGYTF
TRBD2	TRBV11-3	TRBJ2-2	15	.	TGTGCCAGCAGCTTCGGCGGGAGGGGACACGGGGAGCTGTTTTTT	CASSFGGRGHGELFF
TRBD2	TRBV28	TRBJ2-5	15	.	TGTGCCAGCAGTTTTTGGGGGAGGGAGGAAGAGACCCAGTACTTC	CASSFWGREEETQYF
.	TRBV2	TRBJ2-3	14	once	TGTGCCAGTAATCCGGAGTGGAGCACAGATACGCAGTATTTT	CASNPEWSTDTQYF
.	TRBV7-2	TRBJ2-3	17	.	TGTGCCAGCAGCTTAGTAGGGTTGTCAGGGTTGCCAGATACGCAGTATTTT	CASSLVGLSGLPDTQYF
.	TRBV25-1	TRBJ1-1	16	.	TGTGCCAGCAGTGAATTCGGTCGGGGAGGGAACACTGAAGCTTTCTTT	CASSEFGRGGNTEAFF
TRBD2	TRBV5-6	TRBJ2-7	14	.	TGTGCCAGCAGCATTAGCGGGGGTGCCTACGAGCAGTACTTC	CASSISGGAYEQYF
TRBD1	TRBV2	TRBJ1-5	15	.	TGTGCCAGCAGTTCCGGGACAGGGGCCAATCAGCCCCAGCATTTT	CASSSGTGANQPQHF
TRBD1	TRBV4-1	TRBJ2-7	16	few	TGCGCCAGCAGCCATAAGGGGACAGGGGGCATCGGCGAGCAGTACTTC	CASSHKGTGGIGEQYF
.	TRBV3-1/TRBV3-2	TRBJ2-4	17	.	TGTGCCAGCAGCCAAGGGGAGACCCTCCGATCCAAAAACATTCAGTACTTC	CASSQGETLRSKNIQYF
.	TRBV30	TRBJ2-1	13	.	TGTGCCTGGAGTGATGAGGGGGTCAATGAGCAGTTCTTC	CAWSDEGVNEQFF
.	TRBV5-5	TRBJ2-3	15	.	TGTGCCAGCAGCTTGGAGCGGCCTAGCACAGATACGCAGTATTTT	CASSLERPSTDTQYF
TRBD1	TRBV30	TRBJ1-2	17	.	TGTGCCGCATGGAGTCGGACAGGCATAAGTTCTAACTATGGCTACACCTTC	CAAWSRTGISSNYGYTF
TRBD1	TRBV24-1	TRBJ1-5	17	.	TGTGCCACCAGTGATTGGGGACAGTGGCATAGCAATCAGCCCCAGCATTTT	CATSDWGQWHSNQPQHF
.	TRBV18	TRBJ2-5	12	.	TGTGCCAGCTCACCGGTTAGCGAGACCCAGTACTTC	CASSPVSETQYF
TRBD1	TRBV6-6	TRBJ1-2	13	once	TGTGCCAGCAGTTACCGACAGGGGGAAGGCTACACCTTC	CASSYRQGEGYTF
TRBD2	TRBV7-3	TRBJ2-3	17	.	TGTGCCAGCAGCTTAGTACTGGGCGGGGGGGGCACAGATACGCAGTATTTT	CASSLVLGGGGTDTQYF
.	TRBV7-2	TRBJ2-5	13	.	TGTGCCAGCAGCTCAACTGGACTGGAGACCCAGTACTTC	CASSSTGLETQYF
.	TRBV10-3	TRBJ2-5	12	.	TGTGCCATCAGTGAAATATCAGAGACCCAGTACTTC	CAISEISETQYF
.	TRBV5-5	TRBJ1-4	16	.	TGTGCCAGCAGCTTGCGCCAGGGGCGAACTAATGAAAAACTGTTTTTT	CASSLRQGRTNEKLFF
.	TRBV4-3	TRBJ1-1	17	.	TGCGCCAGCAGCCAAGATCGGCAGAGACTCATGAACACTGAAGCTTTCTTT	CASSQDRQRLMNTEAFF
TRBD1	TRBV6-6	TRBJ2-4	16	once	TGTGCCAGCAGGGACGGGACAGCTATAGCCAAAAACATTCAGTACTTC	CASRDGTAIAKNIQYF
TRBD1	TRBV4-2	TRBJ1-4	15	.	TGTGCCAGCAGCCAAAGGGGACAGTTAAATGAAAAACTGTTTTTT	CASSQRGQLNEKLFF
.	TRBV3-1/TRBV3-2	TRBJ1-2	14	.	TGTGCCAGCAGCCAAGGACAGTCTAACTATGGCTACACCTTC	CASSQGQSNYGYTF
TRBD1	TRBV6-5	TRBJ1-1	14	.	TGTGCCAGCAGTCCCACAGGGGTTGGGACTGAAGCTTTCTTT	CASSPTGVGTEAFF
TRBD2	TRBV7-2	TRBJ2-7	16	.	TGTGCCAGCAGCTTATTTGGAGCGGGGGCCTCCTACGAGCAGTACTTC	CASSLFGAGASYEQYF
.	TRBV5-1	TRBJ2-7	12	once	TGCGCCAGCAGCCTCAGGGCCCACGAGCAGTACTTC	CASSLRAHEQYF
.	TRBV5-1	TRBJ1-1	14	.	TGCGCCAGCAGCTTGATCCAGGGGAACACTGAAGCTTTCTTT	CASSLIQGNTEAFF
.	TRBV18	TRBJ2-6	16	.	TGTGCCAGCTCACCATCCCATCCCTCTGGGGCCAACGTCCTGACTTTC	CASSPSHPSGANVLTF
.	TRBV9	TRBJ2-3	16	.	TGTGCCAGCAGCGGATGGACAGGGAGGGGCACAGATACGCAGTATTTT	CASSGWTGRGTDTQYF
.	TRBV4-3	TRBJ1-2	15	.	TGCGCCAGCAGCCAAGAGGAGGGGAGGGATTTTAGCTACACCTTC	CASSQEEGRDFSYTF
.	TRBV28	TRBJ1-2	15	few	TGTGCCAGCAGTTTGGGTTTCGGGTATCTCTATGGCTACACCTTC	CASSLGFGYLYGYTF
.	TRBV29-1	TRBJ1-2	13	.	TGCAGCGTGGTGACAGATTCCGACTATGGCTACACCTTC	CSVVTDSDYGYTF
TRBD2	TRBV19	TRBJ2-1	16	.	TGTGCCAGTAGTATAGTCCCGGCGGCGGGAGGTATTGAGCAGTTCTTC	CASSIVPAAGGIEQFF